Below are 12 T cell receptor beta chains sequenced from a single sample in a study of breast tumors, draining lymph nodes, adjacent tissues. TCRdb used MiXCR to reprocess the multiplex PCR reads, holding one entry per CDR3 protein. The sample contains about 20,000 distinct CDR3 sequences, around 50% of which appear only once. The sample taken for sequencing was breast tumor tissue. The source is a female donor with breast cancer. Some clones in this sample may be carry-over from other donors' samples.

CDR3 bases: TGTGCCAGCAGCGAGCTAGCGGGAGGGCACTACGAGCAGTACTTC. Translated: CASSELAGGHYEQYF. This rearrangement joins TRBV5-5 to TRBJ2-7, with 12 bases matching TRBD2. The CDR3 length is 15 residues. The V gene end was trimmed by 4 bases and the J gene end by 3 bases; junction bases not matched to a gene: 5. Germline CDR1 SGHKS, CDR2 YYEKEE (reference sequence). The full variable domain, with the rest looked up from reference TRBV5-5 and TRBJ2-7, is DAGVTQSPTHLIKTRGQQVTLRCSPISGHKSVSWYQQVLGQGPQFIFQYYEKEERGRGNFPDRFSARQFPNYSSELNVNALLLGDSALYLCASSELAGGHYEQYFGPGTRLTVT.

Details on this clonotype: The junction departs from the called germline gene at one end, perhaps through a read error. V gene TRBV7-9 combines with J gene TRBJ2-1; 11 bases align to TRBD2. Germline values: CDR1 SEHNR, CDR2 FQNEAQ (reference sequence). This CDR3 is built from 15 residues. The chain's CDR3 is CASTTSGSTYNEQFF. The CDR3 DNA reads as TGTGCCAGCACCACTAGCGGGAGCACCTACAATGAACAGTTCTTC.

This clonotype was seen ten or more times. This chain connects TRBV11-2 to TRBJ2-7; tentative D call: TRBD2 (6 bases). The CDR3 is 17 amino acids. V was cut by 5 bases and J by 4 bases, with 24 bases left in between. The germline gives CDR1 SGHAT, CDR2 FQNNGV. The CDR3 spells CASSPRGFSEGGYEQYF. CDR3 DNA sequence: TGTGCCAGCAGCCCACGGGGATTCTCCGAGGGAGGATACGAGCAGTACTTC.

This clonotype has at least ten counts. A much larger clone is a single base away; this may be a read error. The J gene is TRBJ1-5, the V gene TRBV5-5, with a possible D match to TRBD1 (5 bases). Germline-derived CDR1 and CDR2 are SGHKS and YYEKEE (reference sequence). Trimming removed 0 bases from V and 7 bases from J, with 20 bases in between. CDR3 length: 17 amino acids. The CDR3 sequence is CASSLDFAGGGGQPQHF. The CDR3 DNA is TGTGCCAGCAGCTTGGACTTTGCGGGGGGAGGAGGGCAGCCCCAGCATTTT. The complete variable domain, with remaining parts taken from reference TRBV5-5 and TRBJ1-5, reads DAGVTQSPTHLIKTRGQQVTLRCSPISGHKSVSWYQQVLGQGPQFIFQYYEKEERGRGNFPDRFSARQFPNYSSELNVNALLLGDSALYLCASSLDFAGGGGQPQHFGDGTRLSIL.

This clonotype was picked up many times. DNA for the CDR3: TGTGCCACCAGCGGGACAGGGCAAGAGACCCAGTACTTC. Encoded protein: CATSGTGQETQYF. V usage is TRBV24-1 and J usage is TRBJ2-5; 9 bases fit TRBD1. Per germline, CDR1 KGHDR and CDR2 SFDVKD. This CDR3 comprises 13 residues. Unmatched junction bases numbered 1, after V lost 7 bases and J lost 2 bases.

This chain links TRBV20-1 with TRBJ2-2; 11 nucleotides align to TRBD2. Per germline, CDR1 DFQATT and CDR2 SNEGSKA (reference sequence). After removal of 5 bases from V and 3 bases from J, the junction contained 5 bases not matched to a gene. The CDR3 loop spans 15 amino acids. CDR3 region: CSAPRSGRDTGELFF. CDR3 bases: TGCAGTGCTCCACGTAGCGGGAGGGACACCGGGGAGCTGTTTTTT.

J is TRBJ1-5 and V is TRBV25-1; D gene uncertain. In germline, CDR1 is MGHDK, CDR2 SYGVNS. The CDR3 loop spans 12 amino acids. V was shortened by 4 bases and J by 2 bases, with 3 bases between the two germline ends. The chain's CDR3 is CASSAGNQPQHF. The CDR3 DNA is TGTGCCAGCAGTGCCGGCAATCAGCCCCAGCATTTT.

A word on this clonotype: Sequence at one end of the junction differs from germline and may be a read error. The genes are TRBV29-1 and TRBJ2-3, with 7 bases fitting TRBD2. Germline CDR1 reads SQVTM; CDR2 reads ANQGSEA. The CDR3 has 16 residues. CDR3 nucleotides: TGCAGCGTTGAAGATCTGGGGAGGGCGGGCACAGACACGCAGTATTTT. Protein sequence: CSVEDLGRAGTDTQYF.

There are many counts of this clonotype. It may be a read error: a sequence one base away is much more abundant. This sequence joins TRBV6-1 and TRBJ1-2; no firm D call. Trimming left V 5 bases short and J 7 bases short, with 14 bases between. CDR1 is MNHNS, CDR2 SASEGT, per germline. This CDR3 has 13 amino acids. The CDR3, as DNA: TGTGCCAGCAGTCAATCTCTCGGGTTTGGCTACACCTTC. Residues: CASSQSLGFGYTF.

This chain joins TRBV15 and TRBJ2-1; 13 bases match TRBD2. CDR1 and CDR2 (germline): LNHNV, YYDKDF (reference sequence). The CDR3 runs 17 residues. Trimming cost V 5 bases and J 6 bases; bases outside gene matches: 10. The CDR3 is CATSGLLAGGHPNEQFF. The DNA of the CDR3 is TGTGCCACCAGCGGACTACTAGCGGGAGGGCACCCCAATGAGCAGTTCTTC.

V usage is TRBV5-5 and J usage is TRBJ1-2, with D hard to call. The V gene's germline CDR1 is SGHKS and CDR2 YYEKEE (reference sequence). The CDR3 contains 11 residues. CDR3 sequence (DNA): TGTGCGCTGGATCTAAACTATGGCTACACCTTC. It yields the protein CALDLNYGYTF.

In DNA form, the CDR3 reads TGCAGCGTTGAGGGACAGGGGGACGACGAAAAACTGTTTTTT. This encodes CSVEGQGDDEKLFF. The chain couples TRBV29-1 to TRBJ1-4; TRBD1 matches at 11 bases. J lost 8 bases, V lost 3 bases, and 5 bases had no gene match. This CDR3 has 14 residues. CDR1 SQVTM and CDR2 ANQGSEA come from the germline V gene.